This T cell receptor beta chain emerged from a study of blood T cell repertoires in COVID-19. Study as a whole: Whether acute or convalescent, the COVID-19 samples came from the United States, Italy and Spain. In each case, the material was cDNA or gDNA derived from T cells, B-cell-depleted T cells, or PBMCs.

CDR3 length equals 15 residues. Looked up from germline, CDR1 is SGDLS and CDR2 is YYNGEE. V gave up 4 bases and J gave up 5 bases; unmatched junction bases: 7. Source study methods: Estimates of nucleated cell counts were drawn from the amplification of reference gene primers. Assay: immunoSEQ multiplex PCR; the TCRdb copy retains only in-frame clones and omits some. That table furnishes V, J and clone size, whereas the DNA furnished D and trimming. Among about 330,000 clones listed, approximately 82% were seen once. The material sequenced was peripheral blood. This chain uses TRBV9 with TRBJ2-2; 8 bases map to TRBD2. This clonotype originated in a woman in her 50s with acute or convalescent COVID-19. DNA for the CDR3: TGTGCCAGCAGCTACACTAGCGGAAGGACCGGGGAGCTGTTTTTT. It is translated as CASSYTSGRTGELFF.